These 29 T cell receptor beta chains came from one sample sequenced in a study of T-cell memory formation after mild COVID-19. TCRdb re-analysed the 5' RACE reads in MiXCR, keeping a single row per CDR3 protein. The sample has fewer than 650,000 distinct CDR3 sequences, 15% to 20% seen once. The sequenced sample was PBMCs or a T cell subset sorted from them (not recorded which). The receptors come from an adult woman who had mild COVID-19 (a few samples of this study predate the infection). Cell type and time point are not known.

This clonotype has just a few counts. The gene calls are TRBV6-5 and TRBJ2-2; tentative D call: TRBD2 (5 bases). The CDR3 has 15 amino acids. V shed 5 bases and J shed 5 bases, with 15 bases lying between them. Germline CDR1 is MNHEY and CDR2 is SVGAGI. The CDR3, as DNA: TGTGCCAGCAGTAAGGGAGTTCCGGGGACCGGGGAGCTGTTTTTT. It encodes CASSKGVPGTGELFF.

There are a few counts of this clonotype. The gene calls are TRBV19 and TRBJ1-1; 7 nucleotides line up with TRBD1. The germline CDR1 and CDR2 sequences are LNHDA and SQIVND (reference sequence). V was pared by 3 bases and J by 8 bases, with 6 bases of the junction left unmatched. The CDR3 spans 13 residues. CDR3 region: CASSIDRAGEAFF. In DNA, the CDR3 is TGTGCCAGTAGTATCGACAGGGCGGGGGAAGCTTTCTTT. Variable domain in full (rest from reference TRBV19 and TRBJ1-1): DGGITQSPKYLFRKEGQNVTLSCEQNLNHDAMYWYRQDPGQGLRLIYYSQIVNDFQKGDIAEGYSVSREKKESFPLTVTSAQKNPTAFYLCASSIDRAGEAFFGQGTRLTVV.

This rearrangement joins TRBV20-1 to TRBJ2-3, with D possibly being TRBD2 (7 bases). V shed 6 bases and J shed 6 bases, with 22 bases lying between them. There are 15 residues in the CDR3. The germline CDR1 and CDR2 sequences are DFQATT and SNEGSKA (reference sequence). The CDR3 coding sequence is TGCAGTGCAGACTCCGAGGGGGGGACTCGGGATACGCAGTATTTT. Protein sequence: CSADSEGGTRDTQYF.

This clonotype was seen at least ten times. V and J are TRBV2 and TRBJ2-2, with 9 bases that match TRBD2. J was trimmed by 9 bases and V by 6 bases; bases with no gene match: 11. Germline assignment: CDR1 SNHLY and CDR2 FYNNEI. There are 15 residues in the CDR3. In nucleotides, the CDR3 is TGTGCCAGCAGGGGAAGCGGGGGGCCCTCCCGGGAGCTGTTTTTT. Translation gives CASRGSGGPSRELFF.

This clonotype has a handful of counts. This chain uses TRBV12-3 or TRBV12-4 with TRBJ1-5, with 10 nucleotides matching TRBD1. The ends lost 4 bases at V and 8 bases at J; junction bases unmatched: 5. There are 14 residues in the CDR3. CDR3 protein: CASSWTGGREPQHF. In DNA, the CDR3 is TGTGCCAGCAGTTGGACAGGGGGGAGAGAGCCCCAGCATTTT.

There are a few counts of this clonotype. Compared with germline, one end of the junction differs, possibly owing to a read error. The CDR3 sequence: CASSRGQRRNF. DNA of the CDR3: TGTGCCAGTAGTAGAGGACAGAGACGTAACTTC. This chain uses TRBV19 with TRBJ2-5, with a possible D match to TRBD1 (6 bases). The CDR3 spans 11 residues. Germline V CDR1 and CDR2: LNHDA, SQIVND (reference sequence).

In this sample, this clonotype turned up many times. The chain combines TRBV20-1 with TRBJ1-1; 8 positions agree with TRBD1. The CDR3 runs 18 residues. The germline V gene has CDR1 DFQATT and CDR2 SNEGSKA (reference sequence). Unmatched junction bases numbered 15, after V lost 0 bases and J lost 3 bases. CDR3 sequence reads: CSARDIRRWTGLHTEAFF. In DNA, the CDR3 is TGCAGTGCTAGAGATATTAGGCGCTGGACAGGGTTGCACACTGAAGCTTTCTTT.

The chain has TRBV30 and TRBJ2-7, with 10 bases matching TRBD1. The V gene end was trimmed by 5 bases and the J gene end by 5 bases; junction bases not matched to a gene: 9. This CDR3 region has 14 residues. Germline values: CDR1 GTSNPN, CDR2 SVGIG (reference sequence). The CDR3 protein is CAWALGQGLDEQYF. The CDR3 nucleotides read TGTGCCTGGGCTCTGGGACAGGGGTTAGACGAGCAGTACTTC. The full variable domain, rest sourced from reference TRBV30 and TRBJ2-7, is SQTIHQWPATLVQPVGSPLSLECTVEGTSNPNLYWYRQAAGRGLQLLFYSVGIGQISSEVPQNLSASRPQDRQFILSSKKLLLSDSGFYLCAWALGQGLDEQYFGPGTRLTVT.

This rearrangement joins TRBV12-5 to TRBJ1-1; D ambiguous. The germline V gene has CDR1 LGHNT and CDR2 FRNRAP. CDR3 size: 14 residues. The V end lost 4 bases, the J end lost 1 base, and 10 bases lay between the germline ends. CDR3 loop: CASGSVPRNTEAFF. DNA for the CDR3: TGTGCTAGTGGTTCGGTCCCGAGGAACACTGAAGCTTTCTTT.

This clonotype has a count of ten or more. This chain joins TRBV13 and TRBJ2-3; 8 bases agree with TRBD1. Germline V gene sequence: CDR1 PRHDT, CDR2 FYEKMQ (reference sequence). The CDR3 consists of 15 residues. With 5 bases clipped from V and 1 base from J, the junction kept 5 bases outside the gene matches. Here the CDR3 DNA reads TGTGCCAGCAGCCTGGACAGGGTTGGCACAGATACGCAGTATTTT. Protein product: CASSLDRVGTDTQYF.

V is TRBV9 and J is TRBJ2-5, with 7 bases lining up with TRBD2. The CDR3 length is 20 residues. V shed 0 bases, J shed 2 bases, and the junction held 19 bases outside the gene matches. Germline loops: CDR1 SGDLS, CDR2 YYNGEE. CDR3 coding DNA: TGTGCCAGCAGCGTAGGAACCGGAGCCTCAGCGGGACCATCTCAAGAGACCCAGTACTTC. Its protein is CASSVGTGASAGPSQETQYF.

The chain couples TRBV6-2 or TRBV6-3 to TRBJ2-1, with 9 bases fitting TRBD2. There are 15 residues in the CDR3. From germline, CDR1 is MNHEY and CDR2 SVGEGT. Trimming at V came to 2 bases and at J to 10 bases, leaving 9 bases not matched to a gene. CDR3 sequence reads: CASSYEREDRREQFF. The CDR3 DNA reads TGTGCCAGCAGTTACGAGCGGGAGGACCGCAGGGAGCAGTTCTTC.

V gene TRBV25-1 combines with J gene TRBJ2-1, with a possible D match to TRBD2 (7 bases). CDR1 is MGHDK and CDR2 is SYGVNS in the germline V gene. The CDR3 extends over 16 amino acids. V shed 7 bases and J shed 3 bases, with 19 bases lying between them. The chain's CDR3 is CASIDQRGGGYNEQFF. CDR3 coding DNA: TGTGCCAGCATAGACCAGAGAGGGGGGGGCTACAATGAGCAGTTCTTC.

The sample holds a few counts of this clonotype. The CDR3 protein is CASSETWAQANYGYTF. For the CDR3, the DNA is TGTGCCAGCAGTGAAACGTGGGCACAAGCTAACTATGGCTACACCTTC. The chain joins TRBV2 to TRBJ1-2, with D hard to call. This CDR3 spans 16 amino acids. Germline CDR1 and CDR2: SNHLY and FYNNEI. The V end was cut by 2 bases, the J end by 0 bases, with 13 bases between.

The chain carries TRBV7-8 and TRBJ2-3; D not certain. The germline gives CDR1 SGHVS, CDR2 FQNEAQ. The CDR3 loop spans 14 amino acids. The V end was cut by 2 bases, the J end by 5 bases, with 11 bases between. The CDR3 nucleotides are TGTGCCAGCAGCTTACCCCCCGGCGGAGATACGCAGTATTTT. This codes for CASSLPPGGDTQYF.

This sequence joins TRBV29-1 and TRBJ2-5, with D maybe TRBD1 (6 bases). Trimming left V 3 bases short and J 3 bases short, with 11 bases between. The CDR3 loop spans 13 amino acids. CDR1 is SQVTM and CDR2 is ANQGSEA in the germline V gene. In DNA, the CDR3 is TGCAGCGTTGACACAGGGCTGGAAGAGACCCAGTACTTC. It specifies CSVDTGLEETQYF.

The chain combines TRBV7-3 with TRBJ2-3, with D perhaps matching TRBD1 (5 bases). Germline V CDR1 and CDR2: SGHTA, FQGTGA. The CDR3 is made up of 15 amino acids. Trimming shortened V by 6 bases and J by 2 bases, and 15 bases separated the two germline ends. The CDR3 region is CASSSFGALTDTQYF. For the CDR3, the DNA is TGTGCCAGCAGTTCATTTGGGGCACTCACAGATACGCAGTATTTT. Full variable domain (missing parts from reference TRBV7-3 and TRBJ2-3): GAGVSQTPSNKVTEKGKYVELRCDPISGHTALYWYRQSLGQGPEFLIYFQGTGAADDSGLPNDRFFAVRPEGSVSTLKIQRTERGDSAVYLCASSSFGALTDTQYFGPGTRLTVL.

The J gene is TRBJ2-7, the V gene TRBV11-2, with D uncertain. This CDR3 has 14 residues. V was cut by 5 bases and J by 0 bases, with 11 bases left in between. Germline CDR1 reads SGHAT; CDR2 reads FQNNGV. The CDR3 protein is CASSPRGPSYEQYF. The CDR3 DNA follows: TGTGCCAGCAGCCCCCGCGGACCCTCCTACGAGCAGTACTTC.

This chain links TRBV11-2 with TRBJ2-5; no firm D call. This CDR3 has 16 residues. The V gene lost 6 bases and the J gene lost 1 base, with 18 bases spanning the gap. In germline, CDR1 is SGHAT, CDR2 FQNNGV. CDR3 DNA sequence: TGTGCCAGCAGTAGCCATAGTGGGATCTTCCAAGAGACCCAGTACTTC. It yields the protein CASSSHSGIFQETQYF.

This clonotype was seen a handful of times. V usage is TRBV4-2 and J usage is TRBJ2-7; 12 bases are shared with TRBD2. Germline trimming cut 1 base from V and 3 bases from J; bases unmatched to any gene: 13. Germline V gene sequence: CDR1 LGHNA, CDR2 YNFKEQ. The CDR3 has 19 amino acids. The CDR3 reads CASSQGGVLAGGRVYEQYF. Here the CDR3 DNA reads TGTGCCAGCAGCCAAGGGGGCGTACTAGCGGGAGGCCGGGTCTACGAGCAGTACTTC.

The chain couples TRBV3-1 to TRBJ2-6, with 7 bases that match TRBD1. Germline values: CDR1 LGHDT, CDR2 YNNKEL (reference sequence). CDR3 size: 17 residues. V shed 1 base, J shed 0 bases, and the junction held 3 bases outside the gene matches. The CDR3 protein is CASSQVGDSSGANVLTF. The DNA of the CDR3 is TGTGCCAGCAGCCAAGTCGGGGACAGCTCTGGGGCCAACGTCCTGACTTTC.

The chain recombines TRBV5-1 with TRBJ1-4, with TRBD1 identical over 10 bases. The germline gives CDR1 SGHRS, CDR2 YFSETQ. The CDR3 sequence is 15 residues long. The V segment lost 4 bases and the J segment 7 bases; nucleotides outside the gene matches: 7. The CDR3 sequence is CASSATGTGAEKLFF. Here the CDR3 DNA reads TGCGCCAGCAGCGCTACCGGGACAGGGGCTGAAAAACTGTTTTTT. The full variable domain, its missing parts supplied by reference TRBV5-1 and TRBJ1-4, is KAGVTQTPRYLIKTRGQQVTLSCSPISGHRSVSWYQQTPGQGLQFLFEYFSETQRNKGNFPGRFSGRQFSNSRSEMNVSTLELGDSALYLCASSATGTGAEKLFFGSGTQLSVL.

This chain connects TRBV5-1 to TRBJ2-3; D perhaps matches TRBD2 (7 bases). Trimming shortened V by 6 bases and J by 3 bases, and 20 bases separated the two germline ends. The V gene's germline CDR1 is SGHRS and CDR2 YFSETQ. The CDR3 is 16 amino acids. The DNA for the CDR3 is TGCGCCAGCACCGCGCAGGGAGGGGGGCGTACAGATACGCAGTATTTT. The encoded protein is CASTAQGGGRTDTQYF. Full variable domain (missing parts from reference TRBV5-1 and TRBJ2-3): KAGVTQTPRYLIKTRGQQVTLSCSPISGHRSVSWYQQTPGQGLQFLFEYFSETQRNKGNFPGRFSGRQFSNSRSEMNVSTLELGDSALYLCASTAQGGGRTDTQYFGPGTRLTVL.

The CDR3 DNA sequence: TGCGCCAGCAGCTTGGCCGGAGGGGGCGACGGCACCGGGGAGCTGTTTTTT. Encoded protein: CASSLAGGGDGTGELFF. The genes are TRBV5-1 and TRBJ2-2; a possible D gene is TRBD1 (7 bases). Trimming shortened V by 0 bases and J by 4 bases, and 16 bases separated the two germline ends. This CDR3 contains 17 residues. Germline V gene data show CDR1 as SGHRS and CDR2 as YFSETQ.

The gene calls are TRBV7-9 and TRBJ2-2, with TRBD2 as a possible D gene (6 bases). Germline CDR1 reads SEHNR; CDR2 reads FQNEAQ (reference sequence). CDR3 size: 16 residues. Trimming removed 7 bases at V and 4 bases at J, with 19 bases between. The CDR3 loop reads CASIQTTGDGTGELFF. The CDR3 DNA is TGTGCCAGCATCCAAACCACGGGGGATGGCACCGGGGAGCTGTTTTTT.

This clonotype has at least ten counts. The chain recombines TRBV12-3 or TRBV12-4 with TRBJ2-1, with TRBD2 identical over 12 bases. V was pared by 5 bases and J by 1 base, with 6 bases of the junction left unmatched. This CDR3 comprises 17 residues. The CDR3 spells CASSRLGTSGSYNEQFF. The CDR3 DNA sequence: TGTGCCAGCAGTCGCCTCGGGACTAGCGGGTCCTACAATGAGCAGTTCTTC.

The rearrangement joins TRBV27 to TRBJ2-3, with D uncertain. The CDR3 has 12 amino acids. V lost 2 bases, J lost 6 bases, and 6 bases lay in between. Per the germline V gene, CDR1 is MNHEY and CDR2 is SMNVEV (reference sequence). CDR3 coding DNA: TGTGCCAGCAGTTTAAAAGGTGATACGCAGTATTTT. This codes for CASSLKGDTQYF.

This clonotype has a count of ten or more. The V call is TRBV12-3 or TRBV12-4, the J call TRBJ1-2; no definite D call. Trimming took off 2 bases at V and 0 bases at J, with 4 bases between the two ends. This CDR3 has 13 residues. CDR3 residues: CASSLNSNYGYTF. In DNA, the CDR3 is TGTGCCAGCAGTTTAAATTCTAACTATGGCTACACCTTC.

The rearrangement joins TRBV18 to TRBJ2-3; TRBD2 matches 9 bases. CDR1 and CDR2 (germline): KGHSH, LQKENI. The CDR3 extends over 17 amino acids. Unmatched junction bases numbered 14, after V lost 8 bases and J lost 2 bases. The CDR3 sequence: CASRSRASGAPTDTQYF. In DNA form, the CDR3 reads TGTGCCAGCCGAAGTAGGGCTAGCGGGGCACCCACAGATACGCAGTATTTT.